A selection of T cell receptor beta chains follows, all from one sample in a study of CD8 T cells in ankylosing spondylitis. Via MiXCR, TCRdb re-called the 5' RACE reads, giving one row per CDR3 protein. The sample consists of approximately 110,000 distinct CDR3 sequences, approximately 25% of them appearing once. The sequenced material came from synovial fluid, either unsorted or a sorted T cell fraction (not recorded which). These receptors originate from a male donor with ankylosing spondylitis. Each CDR3 is given with its conserved first and last residue. The D gene is left open where the match is weak. Rows may omit the clone size; those that give it use once, few, many or a size class.

V gene,clone size,D gene,J gene,CDR3 DNA,CDR3 protein
TRBV6-1,-,-,TRBJ1-1,TGTGCCAGCAGTACAGGGTCGAACACTGAAGCTTTCTTT,CASSTGSNTEAFF
TRBV11-1,-,-,TRBJ2-3,TGTGCCAGCAGCACCCTATTTAGTCCCAGCACTAGCACAGATACGCAGTATTTT,CASSTLFSPSTSTDTQYF
TRBV20-1,many,TRBD1,TRBJ2-7,TGCAGTGCTAGAGGGGGAGGGACAGGGGGCACCTACGAGCAGTACTTC,CSARGGGTGGTYEQYF
TRBV10-1,many,TRBD1,TRBJ1-5,TGCGCCAGCAGGGGGGTCGAGGGGGCGACTAATCAGCCCCAGCATTTT,CASRGVEGATNQPQHF
TRBV7-9,few,-,TRBJ1-6,TGTGCCAGCAGCTTACCTGGGGGAAATTCACCCCTCCACTTT,CASSLPGGNSPLHF
TRBV7-8,few,-,TRBJ2-7,TGTGCCAGCAGCTTAGAGACGGATTCCTACGAGCAGTACTTC,CASSLETDSYEQYF
TRBV29-1,few,-,TRBJ2-7,TGCAGCGTTGAAGCCAACTCCTACGAGCAGTACTTC,CSVEANSYEQYF
TRBV2,-,-,TRBJ2-5,TGTGCCAGCAGTCCGGACCAGGCAGGGGCCCAGTACTTC,CASSPDQAGAQYF
TRBV7-8,-,-,TRBJ2-3,TGTGCCAGCAGCTTTAGGGGGGGCAGCACAGATACGCAGTATTTT,CASSFRGGSTDTQYF
TRBV6-5,-,TRBD2,TRBJ2-1,TGTGCCAGCAGTTACTCGACTAGCGGGAGGGGCAGGAATGAGCAGTTCTTC,CASSYSTSGRGRNEQFF
TRBV20-1,-,-,TRBJ2-1,TGCAGTGCTAAAACCGGGACCCAGACCGACAATGAGCAGTTCTTC,CSAKTGTQTDNEQFF
TRBV20-1,-,TRBD2,TRBJ2-3,TGCAGTGCTAGAGACATGGGACTAGCGGGATTCGATACGCAGTATTTT,CSARDMGLAGFDTQYF
TRBV7-2,-,-,TRBJ1-5,TGTGCCAGCAGCTTAGGGGCAAAAAGCAATCAGCCCCAGCATTTT,CASSLGAKSNQPQHF
TRBV28,few,-,TRBJ1-2,TGTGCCAGCAGTTCTGGAACCTCAGGGGTAGTCTATGGCTACACCTTC,CASSSGTSGVVYGYTF
TRBV3-1,-,-,TRBJ1-2,TGTGCCAGCAGCCCCGACAATTGGATTTATAACTATGGCTACACCTTC,CASSPDNWIYNYGYTF
TRBV2,-,-,TRBJ2-5,TGTGCCAGCAGCCCCTCGGTGGTCCTCGGAGAGACCCAGTACTTC,CASSPSVVLGETQYF
TRBV11-2,-,-,TRBJ2-3,TGTGCCAGCAGTAGGACACGCGTTCGGGGAGATACGCAGTATTTT,CASSRTRVRGDTQYF
TRBV28,-,TRBD1,TRBJ1-2,TGTGCCAGCAGTTTGGGGACAGGGCTCTATGGCTACACCTTC,CASSLGTGLYGYTF
TRBV7-2,-,TRBD2,TRBJ2-3,TGTGCCAGCAGCACTACTAGCGTCAGCACAGATACGCAGTATTTT,CASSTTSVSTDTQYF
TRBV10-3,-,TRBD1,TRBJ1-1,TGTGCCATCAAACGACAGGGTCGGAACACTGAAGCTTTCTTT,CAIKRQGRNTEAFF
TRBV5-1,-,-,TRBJ2-3,TGCGCCAGCAGCCCAACAGCGGATACGCAGTATTTT,CASSPTADTQYF
TRBV29-1,few,-,TRBJ2-1,TGCAGCGTTGAAGATCCATCGAGAGAAGGATACAATGAGCAGTTCTTC,CSVEDPSREGYNEQFF
TRBV20-1,few,TRBD2,TRBJ2-7,TGCAGTGCTAGGGATAGCGGGAGGGCCGCCTACGAGCAGTACTTC,CSARDSGRAAYEQYF
TRBV20-1,-,TRBD2,TRBJ2-1,TGCAGTGCTCGAGCTAGCGGCCCCTACAATGAGCAGTTCTTC,CSARASGPYNEQFF
TRBV10-3,few,TRBD2,TRBJ2-1,TGTGCCATCAGTGAGGATCTAGCGGAGAACTACAATGAGCAGTTCTTC,CAISEDLAENYNEQFF